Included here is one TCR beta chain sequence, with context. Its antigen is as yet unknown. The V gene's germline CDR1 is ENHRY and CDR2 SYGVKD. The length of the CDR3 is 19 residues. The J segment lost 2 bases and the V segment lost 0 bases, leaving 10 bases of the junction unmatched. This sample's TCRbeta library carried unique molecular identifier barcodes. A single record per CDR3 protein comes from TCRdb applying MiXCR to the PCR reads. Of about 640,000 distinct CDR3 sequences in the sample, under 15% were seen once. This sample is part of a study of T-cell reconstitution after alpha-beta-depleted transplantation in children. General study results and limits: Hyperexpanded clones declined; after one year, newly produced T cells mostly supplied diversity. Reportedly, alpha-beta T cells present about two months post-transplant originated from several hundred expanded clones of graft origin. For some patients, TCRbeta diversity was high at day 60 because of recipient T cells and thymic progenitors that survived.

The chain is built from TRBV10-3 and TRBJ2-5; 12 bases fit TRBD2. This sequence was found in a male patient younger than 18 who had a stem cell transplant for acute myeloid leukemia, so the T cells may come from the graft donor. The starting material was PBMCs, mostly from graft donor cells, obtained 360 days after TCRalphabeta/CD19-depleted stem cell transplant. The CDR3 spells CAISESGLAGGPTQETQYF. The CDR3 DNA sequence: TGTGCCATCAGTGAGTCAGGTCTAGCGGGAGGGCCTACGCAAGAGACCCAGTACTTC.